Listed below are T cell receptor beta chains from one sample, sequenced in a study of cytomegalovirus exposure and HLA in healthy donors. Sequencing was performed with immunoSEQ multiplex PCR; in TCRdb, only in-frame clones are kept and a portion is missing. This table lists roughly 220,000 clones. Material: PBMCs. The receptor source for this set is a girl aged 2 to 10 in good health and CMV-seropositive. The CDR3 runs from the conserved cysteine through the conserved F or W. The D gene is left open where the match is weak.

J: TRBJ2-7
V: TRBV27
D: TRBD1
DNA: TGTGCCAGCAGTAAAACAGGGGGCTCAGCCTACGAGCAGTACTTC
CDR3: CASSKTGGSAYEQYF

J: TRBJ2-2
V: TRBV9
D: TRBD1
DNA: TGTGCCAGCAGCTTAGACAGGGGGCCGAACACCGGGGAGCTGTTTTTT
CDR3: CASSLDRGPNTGELFF

J: TRBJ1-5
V: TRBV5-5
D: NA
DNA: TGTGCCAGCAGGGCCGGGTCCCCCTATAGCAATCAGCCCCAGCATTTT
CDR3: CASRAGSPYSNQPQHF

J: TRBJ2-1
V: TRBV29-1
D: NA
DNA: TGCAGCGTTGAAAACCTGGGACAACCCGGTGGTGAGCAGTTCTTC
CDR3: CSVENLGQPGGEQFF

J: TRBJ2-2
V: TRBV29-1
D: NA
DNA: TGCAGCGTTGACAGGGGCGGTGGGGAGCTGTTTTTT
CDR3: CSVDRGGGELFF

J: TRBJ2-7
V: TRBV6-1
D: TRBD2
DNA: TGTGCCAGCAGACTAGCGGGAGCGGGTGAGCAGTACTTC
CDR3: CASRLAGAGEQYF

J: TRBJ2-2
V: TRBV7-9
D: NA
DNA: TGTGCCAGCAGCCCCGACAGAAACTTCCCCGGGGAGCTGTTTTTT
CDR3: CASSPDRNFPGELFF

J: TRBJ1-1
V: TRBV9
D: NA
DNA: TGTGCCAGCAGCCGAACAGAGGAAGCTTTCTTT
CDR3: CASSRTEEAFF

J: TRBJ2-1
V: TRBV7-9
D: TRBD2
DNA: TGTGCCAGCAGCCGGACTAGCGGGAACTACAATGAGCAGTTCTTC
CDR3: CASSRTSGNYNEQFF

J: TRBJ1-2
V: TRBV6-4
D: NA
DNA: TGTGCCAGCAGTGACCAGGGTATCGGTGGCTACACCTTC
CDR3: CASSDQGIGGYTF

J: TRBJ2-1
V: TRBV4-1
D: TRBD2
DNA: TGCGCCAGCAACGGTGGACTAGCGGGGTGCAATGAGCAGTTCTTC
CDR3: CASNGGLAGCNEQFF

J: TRBJ2-7
V: TRBV21-1
D: NA
DNA: TGTGCCAGCAGCAAAGAGGCAGGGGATACCTACGAGCAGTACTTC
CDR3: CASSKEAGDTYEQYF

J: TRBJ1-1
V: TRBV7-2
D: NA
DNA: TGTGCCAGCAGCGTCCCAATTAGTCAGAACACTGAAGCTTTCTTT
CDR3: CASSVPISQNTEAFF

J: TRBJ1-5
V: TRBV6-5
D: TRBD1
DNA: TGTGCCAGCAGGAACCGACAGGGTACGAATCAGCCCCAGCATTTT
CDR3: CASRNRQGTNQPQHF

J: TRBJ2-5
V: TRBV28
D: TRBD2
DNA: TGTGCCAGCAGTTACGAGACTAGCAGACAGACCCAGTACTTC
CDR3: CASSYETSRQTQYF

J: TRBJ2-1
V: TRBV19
D: TRBD1
DNA: TGTGCCAGTAGTATCGGGTCAGGGACAGGGGGCAGGGATGAGCAGTTCTTC
CDR3: CASSIGSGTGGRDEQFF

J: TRBJ2-7
V: TRBV19
D: TRBD1
DNA: TGTGCCAGTAGTATAAGAGGGGGCGTCTCCGAGCAGTACTTC
CDR3: CASSIRGGVSEQYF

J: TRBJ1-1
V: TRBV10-1
D: TRBD1
DNA: TGCGCCAGCAGTAAGACAGGGGGTCTTGAAGCTTTCTTT
CDR3: CASSKTGGLEAFF

J: TRBJ2-1
V: TRBV19
D: TRBD1
DNA: TGTGCCAGTAGTCCCCGGACAGGGAAATCCTACAATGAGCAGTTCTTC
CDR3: CASSPRTGKSYNEQFF

J: TRBJ2-3
V: TRBV10-2
D: TRBD2
DNA: TGCGCCAGCAAAAGGACTAGCCCCTCAATCACAGATACGCAGTATTTT
CDR3: CASKRTSPSITDTQYF

J: TRBJ2-1
V: TRBV10-3
D: TRBD2
DNA: TGTGCCATCGGTAGTCCTAGCGGGAGTGGCGAGCAGTTCTTC
CDR3: CAIGSPSGSGEQFF

J: TRBJ2-5
V: TRBV7-2
D: NA
DNA: TGTGCCAGCAGCTTAGCCCTAGAAGCCGAGACCCAGTACTTC
CDR3: CASSLALEAETQYF

J: TRBJ2-5
V: TRBV19
D: TRBD2
DNA: TGTGCCAGTAGTATAGATGGTCTAGCGGAAGAGACCCAGTACTTC
CDR3: CASSIDGLAEETQYF

J: TRBJ1-1
V: TRBV7-9
D: NA
DNA: TGTGCCAGCAGCTTAGAGGGGATCAGGGCGGCGAACACTGAAGCTTTCTTT
CDR3: CASSLEGIRAANTEAFF

J: TRBJ1-1
V: TRBV7-9
D: TRBD1
DNA: TGTGCCACCCTCCCCGGTGTTAACAGGGGGCTATCTAACACTGAAGCTTTCTTT
CDR3: CATLPGVNRGLSNTEAFF

J: TRBJ1-4
V: TRBV28
D: NA
DNA: TGTGCCAGCAGTCCCGGGGGGGGCCGCGAAAAACTGTTTTTT
CDR3: CASSPGGGREKLFF

J: TRBJ2-7
V: TRBV5-1
D: TRBD2
DNA: TGCGCCAGCAGCCCCCAGCGGGAGAAGCAGTACTTC
CDR3: CASSPQREKQYF

J: TRBJ2-3
V: TRBV7-9
D: TRBD1
DNA: TGTGCCAGCAGGTTTGACAGGGTCACAGATACGCAGTATTTT
CDR3: CASRFDRVTDTQYF

J: TRBJ1-2
V: TRBV5-5
D: NA
DNA: TGTGCCAGCACCCTGGACAGAAACTATGGCTACACCTTC
CDR3: CASTLDRNYGYTF

J: TRBJ2-1
V: TRBV2
D: TRBD1
DNA: TGTGCCAGCAGCGGAAGACGGACCGGGACAGGGGGTTACAATGAGCAGTTCTTC
CDR3: CASSGRRTGTGGYNEQFF

J: TRBJ1-5
V: TRBV7-9
D: TRBD1
DNA: TGTGCCAGCAGTGCACCGGGACAGGGAACGCCCCAGCATTTT
CDR3: CASSAPGQGTPQHF

J: TRBJ2-1
V: TRBV29-1
D: NA
DNA: TGCAGCGTTGAAGACCAGTGGAATGAGCAGTTCTTC
CDR3: CSVEDQWNEQFF

J: TRBJ1-2
V: TRBV19
D: NA
DNA: TGTGCCAGTAGTATTGAACATCCGAACTATGGCTACACCTTC
CDR3: CASSIEHPNYGYTF

J: TRBJ2-3
V: TRBV5-6
D: NA
DNA: TGTGCCAGCAGCTTGGGGCAGTCGTCAGATACGCAGTATTTT
CDR3: CASSLGQSSDTQYF

J: TRBJ1-5
V: TRBV7-9
D: NA
DNA: TGTGCCAGCAGCTTAGAGGGAGGCAATCAGCCCCAGCATTTT
CDR3: CASSLEGGNQPQHF

J: TRBJ2-1
V: TRBV19
D: TRBD2
DNA: TGTGCCAGCTCCCTTAGTGTAGCGGGAGCCTACAATGAGCAGTTCTTC
CDR3: CASSLSVAGAYNEQFF

J: TRBJ1-1
V: TRBV28
D: NA
DNA: TGTGCCAGCAGTTTTACGGGGGGAACTGAAGCTTTCTTT
CDR3: CASSFTGGTEAFF

J: TRBJ2-3
V: TRBV6-5
D: TRBD2
DNA: TGTGCCAGCAGACTAGCGGTCTCCACAGATACGCAGTATTTT
CDR3: CASRLAVSTDTQYF

J: TRBJ1-5
V: TRBV5-1
D: NA
DNA: TGCGCCAGCAGCTTACGGGGGAGCGGTCAGCCCCAGCATTTT
CDR3: CASSLRGSGQPQHF

J: TRBJ2-7
V: TRBV19
D: NA
DNA: TGTGCCAGTAGTATAGGAGAGGGTTACGAGCAGTACTTC
CDR3: CASSIGEGYEQYF

J: TRBJ1-2
V: TRBV25-1
D: NA
DNA: TGTGCCAGCAGTGCGACAGGAGTCTATGGCTACACCTTC
CDR3: CASSATGVYGYTF

J: TRBJ1-5
V: TRBV19
D: NA
DNA: TGTGCCAGTACAGGGATGGGATATGGCAATCAGCCCCAGCATTTT
CDR3: CASTGMGYGNQPQHF

J: TRBJ1-2
V: TRBV18
D: NA
DNA: TGTGCCAGCTCACGCAGCCGAGACACACGACACTACACCTTC
CDR3: CASSRSRDTRHYTF

J: TRBJ2-1
V: TRBV7-9
D: TRBD1
DNA: TGTGCCAGCAGCGTACCGGGACAGGGATACAATGAGCAGTTCTTC
CDR3: CASSVPGQGYNEQFF

J: TRBJ2-3
V: TRBV5-1
D: TRBD2
DNA: TGCGCCAGTTCCCAACTAGCGGGAGTGGAAGATACGCAGTATTTT
CDR3: CASSQLAGVEDTQYF

J: TRBJ2-1
V: TRBV19
D: TRBD2
DNA: TGTGCCAGTAGCTTACCCTGGACTAGCGTCTACAATGAGCAGTTCTTC
CDR3: CASSLPWTSVYNEQFF

J: TRBJ2-2
V: TRBV27
D: TRBD1
DNA: TGTGCCAGCGGTCACAGGGGAGCGCCCGGGGAGCTGTTTTTT
CDR3: CASGHRGAPGELFF

J: TRBJ1-5
V: TRBV28
D: TRBD1
DNA: TGTGCCAGCAGTTCTGGACTACAGGGGGCAAAAAATCAGCCCCAGCATTTT
CDR3: CASSSGLQGAKNQPQHF

J: TRBJ2-6
V: TRBV5-5
D: NA
DNA: TGTGCCAGCAGCTTGATACTCACTGGGGCCAACGTCCTGACTTTC
CDR3: CASSLILTGANVLTF

J: TRBJ2-7
V: TRBV5-6
D: NA
DNA: TGTGCCAGCAGCTCCAACATATCCTACGAGCAGTACTTC
CDR3: CASSSNISYEQYF

J: TRBJ2-7
V: TRBV28
D: TRBD1
DNA: TGTGCCAGCTCCTGGGGACAGAGCTCCTACGAGCAGTACTTC
CDR3: CASSWGQSSYEQYF

J: TRBJ2-7
V: TRBV6-4
D: NA
DNA: TGTGCCAGCAGTGACTCAGAGGCCACAGAGCAGTACTTC
CDR3: CASSDSEATEQYF

J: TRBJ2-7
V: TRBV5-6
D: NA
DNA: TGTGCCAGCAGCGAGGGGGGGAGCTCCTACGAGCAGTACTTC
CDR3: CASSEGGSSYEQYF

J: TRBJ2-1
V: TRBV5-1
D: NA
DNA: TGCGCCAGCAGAGATAATCGACTGTTCAGCCCTCGGGGTGAGCAGTTCTTC
CDR3: CASRDNRLFSPRGEQFF

J: TRBJ2-1
V: TRBV19
D: TRBD2
DNA: TGTGCCACTGAAAGTCCGGGACTAGCGGGTTATGAGCAGTTCTTC
CDR3: CATESPGLAGYEQFF

J: TRBJ2-7
V: TRBV28
D: NA
DNA: TGTGCCAGCAGTTCGGGCTCCTACGAGCAGTACTTC
CDR3: CASSSGSYEQYF

J: TRBJ2-7
V: TRBV28
D: TRBD2
DNA: TGTGCCAGCAGTTTTAGCGGGGCACTTTCCTACGAGCAGTACTTC
CDR3: CASSFSGALSYEQYF

J: TRBJ2-5
V: TRBV7-2
D: TRBD1
DNA: TGTGCCAGCAGCTTAGGAACGGGACAGGGTGAAGAGACCCAGTACTTC
CDR3: CASSLGTGQGEETQYF

J: TRBJ2-7
V: TRBV6-5
D: TRBD2
DNA: TGTGCCAGCAGTTCGGGACTAGCGGGAGACGAGCAGTACTTC
CDR3: CASSSGLAGDEQYF